Below, 8 T cell receptor beta chains from the same sample are listed, as sequenced in a study of radiotherapy plus CTLA-4 blockade in lung cancer. The table came from immunoSEQ multiplex PCR; TCRdb's copy has only in-frame clones and leaves some out. There are around 40,000 clones in the sample; about 74% occur only once, and approximately 9% lies in the top ten. The sequencing here drew on peripheral blood, taken from a patient treated with radiotherapy plus ipilimumab. These receptors were collected from a human donor with non-small cell lung cancer who had stable disease on radiotherapy plus ipilimumab.

V usage is TRBV5-1 and J usage is TRBJ2-7; no clear D. With 0 bases removed from V and 4 bases from J, the gap between germline ends came to 5 bases. CDR3 length: 12 residues. Germline V lookup: CDR1 SGHRS, CDR2 YFSETQ. CDR3 region: CASSLDRYEQYF. CDR3 sequence (DNA): TGCGCCAGCAGCTTGGATAGATACGAGCAGTACTTC.

This clone was recorded a few times. The final CDR3 position lacks the conserved phenylalanine or tryptophan, pointing to a likely read error. The DNA is left out, because the CDR3 cannot be placed on it with certainty; the CDR3 is given as TCRdb lists it. The V and J genes are TRBV6-1 and TRBJ2-7; the table's D call, TRBD1, has no DNA check behind it. The CDR3 is made up of 12 amino acids, end residues included. Germline V gives CDR1 MNHNS, CDR2 SASEGT. The CDR3 loop reads CASSAGGRQKRL.

J is TRBJ2-2 and V is TRBV5-6; 8 bases align to TRBD1. Per germline, CDR1 SGHDT and CDR2 YYEEEE. The CDR3 is 18 amino acids. Trimming took 5 bases from V and 9 from J; bases not matched to a gene: 21. The CDR3 DNA is TGTGCCAGCAGGTCTCTTCGGGGCCCAGGGGGCGGAGGACGGGAGCTGTTTTTT. It translates to CASRSLRGPGGGGRELFF.

The V call is TRBV10-2, the J call TRBJ2-1; TRBD1 matches at 8 bases. The germline CDR1 and CDR2 sequences are WSHSY and SAAADI. Unmatched junction bases numbered 5, after V lost 3 bases and J lost 1 base. The CDR3 spans 16 residues. CDR3 nucleotides: TGCGCCAGCAGTGACGACAGGGGATGGTCCTACAATGAGCAGTTCTTC. It yields the protein CASSDDRGWSYNEQFF.

V usage is TRBV11-3 and J usage is TRBJ2-4; TRBD2 matches 15 bases. There are 17 residues in the CDR3. V lost 4 bases and J lost 3; bases outside the gene matches: 4. CDR1 is SGHNT and CDR2 is YENEEA in the germline V gene. CDR3 coding DNA: TGTGCCAGCAGCTCGGGACTAGCGGGGGGATACAAAAACATTCAGTACTTC. Its protein is CASSSGLAGGYKNIQYF.

This chain links TRBV9 with TRBJ1-1; TRBD1 agrees at 9 bases. Trimming removed 3 bases from V and 6 bases from J; junction bases left unmatched: 9. CDR1 SGDLS and CDR2 YYNGEE come from the germline V gene. The CDR3 totals 15 residues. CDR3 DNA sequence: TGTGCCAGCAGCGCAACCGGGACAGGGAGGTCTGAAGCTTTCTTT. Translating gives CASSATGTGRSEAFF.

The chain uses TRBV5-4 and TRBJ2-5; 9 nucleotides agree with TRBD1. CDR3 length: 15 residues. The V segment lost 1 base and the J segment 3 bases; nucleotides outside the gene matches: 4. Germline-derived CDR1 and CDR2 are SGHNT and YYREEE (reference sequence). The CDR3 reads CASSLLGQGEETQYF. Here the CDR3 DNA reads TGTGCCAGCAGCTTGCTGGGACAGGGAGAAGAGACCCAGTACTTC.

This clone has only a few counts. This chain links TRBV9 with TRBJ1-3; perhaps TRBD1 as D (5 bases). The CDR3 is 17 amino acids. V was shortened by 0 bases and J by 0 bases, with 13 bases between the two germline ends. Germline V gene data show CDR1 as SGDLS and CDR2 as YYNGEE. CDR3 in amino acids: CASSVGGGVTSGNTIYF. DNA for the CDR3: TGTGCCAGCAGCGTAGGCGGGGGAGTGACCTCTGGAAACACCATATATTTT.